This paragraph reports one T cell receptor beta chain. Germline V gives CDR1 SGHRS, CDR2 YFSETQ. The CDR3 sequence is 14 residues long. V lost 2 bases to trimming and J lost 6 bases; unmatched junction nucleotides: 4. The PCR contained 60 Vbeta and 13 Jbeta primers. Repertoires were generated with immunoSEQ multiplex PCR, while TCRdb's copy carries only in-frame clones and drops some. Its listing shows around 150,000 clones. The data belong to a study of cytomegalovirus exposure and HLA in healthy donors. This clonotype originated in a middle-aged man in good health and CMV-seronegative. Sample: PBMCs. The chain uses TRBV5-1 and TRBJ2-3, with 9 positions matching TRBD2. The CDR3 region is CASSFGGGADTQYF. The DNA of the CDR3 is TGCGCCAGCAGCTTTGGCGGGGGGGCTGATACGCAGTATTTT.